The entry below describes one T cell receptor (beta chain). As yet, its antigen is unknown. This CDR3 region has 14 residues. The data were taken from a study of T cell responses to AZD1222 COVID-19 vaccine. Study-wide context: Analysis merged second doses at about 4 or about 12 weeks. Findings of the study overall: Samples come after the peak T cell response, not at day 14. The number of AZD1222 recipients seropositive at baseline was only six. Unmutated regions of variants are reportedly targeted by nearly half of spike-specific TCRs.

Repertoires were generated with immunoSEQ multiplex PCR, while TCRdb's copy carries only in-frame clones and drops some. The data show tens of thousands of clones, roughly 90% seen once. The chain couples TRBV12-2 to TRBJ1-1. TRBV12-2 is a pseudogene. The starting material was peripheral blood, obtained on day 0 of AZD1222 vaccination. The receptor was derived from an adult in good health. Here the CDR3 reads CASRLERIFGEAFF. CDR3 bases: TGTGCAAGTCGCTTAGAAAGGATCTTTGGTGAAGCTTTCTTT.